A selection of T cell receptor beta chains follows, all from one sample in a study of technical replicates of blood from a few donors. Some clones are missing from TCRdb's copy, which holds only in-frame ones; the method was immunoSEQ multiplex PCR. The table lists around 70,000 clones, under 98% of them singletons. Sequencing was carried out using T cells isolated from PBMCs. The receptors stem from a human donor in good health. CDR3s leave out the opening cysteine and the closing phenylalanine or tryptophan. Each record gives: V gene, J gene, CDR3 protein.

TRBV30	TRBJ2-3	AWSPTDTQY
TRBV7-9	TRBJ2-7	ASSLPTGGEQY
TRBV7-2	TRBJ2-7	ASSYGLAGVTYEQY
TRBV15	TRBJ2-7	ATSRAGGSSYEQY
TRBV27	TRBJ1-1	ASSPQGPTEAF
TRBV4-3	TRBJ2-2	ASSRWHSGGTGELF
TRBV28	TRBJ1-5	ASSLSGNSNQPQH
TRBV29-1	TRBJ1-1	SAEIDTEAF
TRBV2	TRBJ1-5	ASKIGGYQPQH
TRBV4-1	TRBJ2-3	ASSQEGAVISTDTQY
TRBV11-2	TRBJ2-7	ASSPIYEQY
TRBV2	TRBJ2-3	ASSEASGGTTDTQY
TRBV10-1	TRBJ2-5	ASSELAGGQETQY
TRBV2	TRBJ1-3	AKTGLSSGNTIY
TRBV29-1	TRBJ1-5	SVGGGYQPQH
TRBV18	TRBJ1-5	ASSRTVDSNQPQH
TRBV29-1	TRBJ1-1	SVEVLGAGTEAF
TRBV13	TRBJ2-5	ASSEGLAGETQY
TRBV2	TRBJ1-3	ASRTGQLSGNTIY
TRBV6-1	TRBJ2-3	ASTTLASTDTQY
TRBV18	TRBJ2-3	ASSPRTGSTDTQY
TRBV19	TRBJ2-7	ASSAGQYYEQY
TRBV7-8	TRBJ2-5	ASSLQGFGETQY
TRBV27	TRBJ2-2	ASSWDRGSGELF
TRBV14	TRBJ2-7	ASSQGGLEQY
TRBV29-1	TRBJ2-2	SVLFTGAGELF
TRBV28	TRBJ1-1	ASSNAGTGNTEAF
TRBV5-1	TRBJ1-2	ASSAGTAIYGYGYT
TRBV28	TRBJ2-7	ASSFGRQATYEQY
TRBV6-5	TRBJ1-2	ASSYTLGLIYGYT
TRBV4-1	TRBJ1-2	ASSQAVQGANYGYT
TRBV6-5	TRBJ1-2	ASSRPGVGVWGYT